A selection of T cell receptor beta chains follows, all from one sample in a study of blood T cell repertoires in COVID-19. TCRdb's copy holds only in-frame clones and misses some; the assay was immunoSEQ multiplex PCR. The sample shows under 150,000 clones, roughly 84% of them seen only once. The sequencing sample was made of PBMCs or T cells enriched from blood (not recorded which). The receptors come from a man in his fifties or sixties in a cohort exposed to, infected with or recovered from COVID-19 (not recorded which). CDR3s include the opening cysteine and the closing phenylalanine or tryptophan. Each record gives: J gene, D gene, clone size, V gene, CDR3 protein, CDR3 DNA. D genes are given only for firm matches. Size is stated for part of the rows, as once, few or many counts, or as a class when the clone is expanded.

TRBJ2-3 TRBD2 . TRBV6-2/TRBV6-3 CASSYGTSGFYRSTDTQYF TGTGCCAGCAGTTACGGGACTAGCGGATTTTATCGTAGCACAGATACGCAGTATTTT
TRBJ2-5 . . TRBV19 CASSPGGGTETQYF TGTGCCAGTAGTCCAGGCGGAGGGACAGAGACCCAGTACTTC
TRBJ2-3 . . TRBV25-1 CASSEGTTITDTQYF TGTGCCAGCAGTGAGGGGACAACCATAACAGATACGCAGTATTTT
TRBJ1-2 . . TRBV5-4 CASSPQEGPYYGYTF TGTGCCAGCAGCCCACAGGAGGGCCCCTATTATGGCTACACCTTC
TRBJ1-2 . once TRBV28 CASSSSAGVLNYGYTF TGTGCCAGCAGTTCCTCCGCAGGGGTGCTTAACTATGGCTACACCTTC
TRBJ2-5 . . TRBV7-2 CASSLGPSGETQYF TGTGCCAGCAGCTTAGGCCCTAGTGGGGAGACCCAGTACTTC
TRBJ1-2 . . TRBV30 CAWSVPRLGANYGYTF TGTGCCTGGAGTGTACCGAGGTTGGGAGCTAACTATGGCTACACCTTC
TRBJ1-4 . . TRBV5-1 CASSLVSGSNEKLFF TGCGCCAGCAGCTTGGTTTCAGGGTCAAATGAAAAACTGTTTTTT
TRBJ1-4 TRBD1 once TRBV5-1 CASSFSPGQGNEKLFF TGCGCCAGCAGCTTTTCCCCGGGACAGGGTAATGAAAAACTGTTTTTT
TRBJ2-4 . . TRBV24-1 CATSGTQENIQYF TGTGCCACCAGCGGGACTCAGGAAAACATTCAGTACTTC
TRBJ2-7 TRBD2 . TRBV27 CASSPGLAGFSYEQYF TGTGCCAGCAGTCCCGGACTAGCGGGCTTCTCCTACGAGCAGTACTTC
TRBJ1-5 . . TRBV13 CASSLYNSNQPQHF TGTGCCAGCAGCTTATATAATAGCAATCAGCCCCAGCATTTT
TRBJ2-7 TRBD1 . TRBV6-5 CASSSRDRGAYEQYF TGTGCCAGCAGTTCCCGGGACAGGGGCGCCTACGAGCAGTACTTC
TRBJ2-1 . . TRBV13 CASAKGGGITDEQFF TGTGCCAGCGCCAAGGGAGGGGGTATCACCGATGAGCAGTTCTTC
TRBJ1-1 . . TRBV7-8 CASSSSPGNQNTEAFF TGTGCCAGCAGCTCATCCCCCGGGAACCAAAACACTGAAGCTTTCTTT
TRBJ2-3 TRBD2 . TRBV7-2 CASSPPWRGGTDTQYF TGTGCCAGCAGCCCTCCTTGGCGGGGGGGCACAGATACGCAGTATTTT
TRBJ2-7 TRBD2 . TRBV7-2 CASSNTGTSGGGQYF TGTGCCAGCAGTAATACCGGGACTAGCGGGGGAGGGCAGTACTTC
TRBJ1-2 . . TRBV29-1 CSVAVSGTF TGCAGCGTTGCGGTCTCCGGCACCTTC
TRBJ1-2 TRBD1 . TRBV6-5 CASSYGTENYGYTF TGTGCCAGCAGTTACGGGACAGAGAACTATGGCTACACCTTC
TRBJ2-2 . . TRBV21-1 CASSKDRGQVAGVIRELFF TGTGCCAGCAGCAAGGACAGGGGGCAAGTAGCGGGAGTGATACGGGAGCTGTTTTTT
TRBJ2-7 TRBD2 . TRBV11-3 CASSLGGGSVYEQYF TGTGCCAGCAGCTTAGGGGGGGGATCTGTTTACGAGCAGTACTTC
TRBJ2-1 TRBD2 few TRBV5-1 CASKPGTSGIFDRAEQFF TGCGCCAGCAAGCCAGGGACTAGCGGGATTTTTGACCGGGCTGAGCAGTTCTTC
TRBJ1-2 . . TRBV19 CASSILELPPLNYGYTF TGTGCCAGTAGTATCCTCGAGCTACCCCCTTTGAACTATGGCTACACCTTC
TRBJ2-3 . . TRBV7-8 CASSSSSWGADTQYF TGTGCCAGCAGCTCCTCGTCCTGGGGAGCAGATACGCAGTATTTT
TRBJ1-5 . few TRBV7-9 CASSLAEAPNQPQHF TGTGCCAGCAGCTTAGCGGAGGCCCCAAATCAGCCCCAGCATTTT
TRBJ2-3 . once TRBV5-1 CASSLAVSPGGTDTQYF TGCGCCAGCAGCTTGGCCGTGTCCCCTGGGGGGACAGATACGCAGTATTTT
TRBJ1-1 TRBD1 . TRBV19 CASALDRAYTEAFF TGTGCCAGTGCCTTGGACAGGGCGTACACTGAAGCTTTCTTT
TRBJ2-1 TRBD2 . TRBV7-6 CASSSLAGGYNEQFF TGTGCCAGCAGCAGCCTAGCGGGGGGATACAATGAGCAGTTCTTC
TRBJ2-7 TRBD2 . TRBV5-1 CASSLAGPPYEQYF TGCGCCAGCAGCTTAGCGGGACCTCCCTACGAGCAGTACTTC
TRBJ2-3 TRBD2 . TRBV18 CASSRTRTSVSTDTQYF TGTGCCAGCTCACGAACACGGACTAGCGTAAGCACAGATACGCAGTATTTT
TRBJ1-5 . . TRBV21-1 CASSKVKGTGNQPQHF TGTGCCAGCAGCAAAGTAAAAGGGACAGGCAATCAGCCCCAGCATTTT
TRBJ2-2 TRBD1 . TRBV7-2 CASSLAQGAISGELFF TGTGCCAGCAGCTTAGCGCAGGGGGCGATCAGCGGGGAGCTGTTTTTT